This T cell receptor beta chain was recovered during a study of blood T cell repertoires in COVID-19. Clones were read by immunoSEQ multiplex PCR, and TCRdb kept only the in-frame ones, dropping some. The sample holds around 93,000 clones, 90% seen once. CDR3 length equals 17 residues. Deletions cut 0 bases from V and 0 bases from J, with 14 bases between. Germline CDR1 LGHNA, CDR2 YSLEER. The chain links TRBV4-3 to TRBJ1-1; the D gene is possibly TRBD1 (5 bases). The receptor comes from a man aged 18 to 30 with COVID-19, enrolled during active disease. Material for sequencing was peripheral blood. Written as DNA, the CDR3 is TGCGCCAGCAGCCAAGATCTTTGGGCAGGGTTGAACACTGAAGCTTTCTTT. This gives the protein CASSQDLWAGLNTEAFF.